These 13 T cell receptor beta chains originate from one sample sequenced in a study of cytomegalovirus exposure and HLA in healthy donors. The PCR was carried out with 60 Vbeta primers and 13 Jbeta primers. Using immunoSEQ multiplex PCR, the repertoire was profiled, and TCRdb retains in-frame clones only, with some absent. This sample's table has about 54,000 clones. The sequenced sample consisted of PBMCs. These receptors were collected from a middle-aged woman in good health and CMV-seronegative.

This chain links TRBV9 with TRBJ2-3; 8 nucleotides agree with TRBD2. From germline, CDR1 is SGDLS and CDR2 YYNGEE. The ends lost 0 bases at V and 4 bases at J; junction bases unmatched: 4. The CDR3 sequence is 15 residues long. CDR3 sequence: CASSVGLASPDTQYF. DNA for the CDR3: TGTGCCAGCAGCGTAGGACTAGCGAGCCCAGATACGCAGTATTTT.

The V and J genes are TRBV29-1 and TRBJ1-1; 8 nucleotides agree with TRBD1. J lost 4 bases, V lost 3 bases, and 4 bases had no gene match. The germline CDR1 and CDR2 sequences are SQVTM and ANQGSEA. This CDR3 comprises 13 residues. CDR3 region: CSVDRTGTTEAFF. CDR3 nucleotide sequence: TGCAGCGTTGACCGGACAGGGACCACTGAAGCTTTCTTT.

V and J are TRBV2 and TRBJ2-3; no firm D call. The CDR3 has 14 amino acids. V lost 5 bases to trimming and J lost 0 bases, with 9 bases between them. CDR1 SNHLY and CDR2 FYNNEI come from the germline V gene. CDR3 coding DNA: TGTGCCAGCAGTAAGACTGCTAGCACAGATACGCAGTATTTT. Its translation is CASSKTASTDTQYF.

This chain joins TRBV6-4 and TRBJ2-1; 9 bases fit TRBD2. After removal of 3 bases from V and 8 bases from J, the junction contained 5 bases not matched to a gene. CDR1 and CDR2 (germline): MRHNA, SNTAGT. This CDR3 comprises 14 residues. The CDR3 spells CASSEGTSTDEQFF. The CDR3 bases are TGTGCCAGCAGTGAAGGGACTAGCACCGATGAGCAGTTCTTC.

The chain couples TRBV5-1 to TRBJ2-7; weak D call: TRBD1 (6 bases). The CDR3 consists of 15 residues. V was clipped by 0 bases and J by 3 bases, with 13 bases between them. The germline V gene encodes CDR1 SGHRS and CDR2 YFSETQ. CDR3 DNA sequence: TGCGCCAGCAGCTTGGAAACGACAGGCGGCTACGAGCAGTACTTC. Amino acids: CASSLETTGGYEQYF.

The rearrangement links TRBV30 to TRBJ1-2, with a possible D match to TRBD1 (5 bases). This CDR3 is 12 amino acids long. Germline V lookup: CDR1 GTSNPN, CDR2 SVGIG (reference sequence). The V and J ends lost 4 bases and 2 bases respectively, with 8 bases between them. CDR3 region: CAWNKGNYGYTF. The CDR3 nucleotides read TGTGCCTGGAATAAGGGGAACTATGGCTACACCTTC.

The chain is built from TRBV2 and TRBJ1-2, with D maybe TRBD1 (6 bases). V lost 6 bases, J lost 4 bases, and 12 bases lay in between. The CDR3 is 13 amino acids. Germline-derived CDR1 and CDR2 are SNHLY and FYNNEI. Written as DNA, the CDR3 is TGTGCCAGCAGGGGGCCGGACAGCTATGGCTACACCTTC. It encodes CASRGPDSYGYTF. Complete variable domain (other parts from reference TRBV2 and TRBJ1-2): EPEVTQTPSHQVTQMGQEVILRCVPISNHLYFYWYRQILGQKVEFLVSFYNNEISEKSEIFDDQFSVERPDGSNFTLKIRSTKLEDSAMYFCASRGPDSYGYTFGSGTRLTVV.

The chain employs TRBV28 and TRBJ2-7; 7 bases line up with TRBD1. The V gene end was trimmed by 6 bases and the J gene end by 2 bases; junction bases not matched to a gene: 10. This CDR3 region has 15 residues. CDR1 is MDHEN and CDR2 is SYDVKM in the germline V gene. The CDR3 DNA follows: TGTGCCAGCAGGTCAGGACAGGACGTTCCCTACGAGCAGTACTTC. Its translation is CASRSGQDVPYEQYF. Combining the CDR3 with reference TRBV28 and TRBJ2-7 gives the whole variable domain DVKVTQSSRYLVKRTGEKVFLECVQDMDHENMFWYRQDPGLGLRLIYFSYDVKMKEKGDIPEGYSVSREKKERFSLILESASTNQTSMYLCASRSGQDVPYEQYFGPGTRLTVT.

This clone is labeled medium-sized based on frequency. The V gene is TRBV5-1, the J gene TRBJ2-1, with D perhaps TRBD1 (5 bases). Germline CDR1 and CDR2: SGHRS and YFSETQ. The length of the CDR3 is 14 residues. Trimming removed 6 bases from V and 7 bases from J, with 17 bases in between. The CDR3 coding sequence is TGCGCCAGCACCTCTGGACAAAACAGAAATGAGCAGTTCTTC. Encoded protein: CASTSGQNRNEQFF. The full variable domain, its missing parts supplied by reference TRBV5-1 and TRBJ2-1, is KAGVTQTPRYLIKTRGQQVTLSCSPISGHRSVSWYQQTPGQGLQFLFEYFSETQRNKGNFPGRFSGRQFSNSRSEMNVSTLELGDSALYLCASTSGQNRNEQFFGPGTRLTVL.

The V and J genes are TRBV4-3 and TRBJ2-7, with 11 bases fitting TRBD1. Per germline, CDR1 LGHNA and CDR2 YSLEER. Trimming cost V 4 bases and J 6 bases; bases outside gene matches: 5. The CDR3 totals 14 residues. CDR3: CASSPGTGGREQYF. CDR3 DNA sequence: TGCGCCAGCAGCCCAGGGACAGGGGGACGCGAGCAGTACTTC.

The chain is built from TRBV29-1 and TRBJ1-1; D gene ambiguous. V lost 0 bases to trimming and J lost 8 bases, with 16 bases between them. Germline assignment: CDR1 SQVTM and CDR2 ANQGSEA. This CDR3 region has 14 residues. The CDR3 DNA sequence: TGCAGCGTTGAAGATGCCAGGCGTGCCCCCGAAGCTTTCTTT. Translation: CSVEDARRAPEAFF.

This rearrangement joins TRBV19 to TRBJ2-3; the match to TRBD2 covers 10 bases. V was pared by 7 bases and J by 6 bases, with 7 bases of the junction left unmatched. This CDR3 is built from 14 residues. CDR1 is LNHDA and CDR2 is SQIVND in the germline V gene (reference sequence). CDR3 sequence reads: CASNPAGGVDTQYF. The CDR3 DNA is TGTGCCAGTAATCCAGCGGGGGGGGTGGATACGCAGTATTTT. The variable domain in full, with the rest retrieved from reference TRBV19 and TRBJ2-3, is DGGITQSPKYLFRKEGQNVTLSCEQNLNHDAMYWYRQDPGQGLRLIYYSQIVNDFQKGDIAEGYSVSREKKESFPLTVTSAQKNPTAFYLCASNPAGGVDTQYFGPGTRLTVL.

The chain is built from TRBV2 and TRBJ1-4; D is ambiguous. The CDR3 sequence is 10 residues long. Germline CDR1 and CDR2: SNHLY and FYNNEI. V was cut by 6 bases and J by 8 bases, with 4 bases left in between. The CDR3 reads CASSLEKLFF. In DNA, the CDR3 is TGTGCCAGCAGCCTCGAAAAACTGTTTTTT.